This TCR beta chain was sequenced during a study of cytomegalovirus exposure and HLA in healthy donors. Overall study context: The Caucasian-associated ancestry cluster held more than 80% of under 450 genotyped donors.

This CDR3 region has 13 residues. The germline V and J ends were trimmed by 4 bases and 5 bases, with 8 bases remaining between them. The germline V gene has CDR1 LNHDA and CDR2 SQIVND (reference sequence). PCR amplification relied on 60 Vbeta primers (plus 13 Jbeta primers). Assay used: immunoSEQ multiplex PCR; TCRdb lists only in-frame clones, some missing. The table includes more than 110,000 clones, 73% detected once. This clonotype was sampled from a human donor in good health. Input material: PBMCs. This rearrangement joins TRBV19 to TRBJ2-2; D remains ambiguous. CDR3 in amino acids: CASSTPYTGELFF. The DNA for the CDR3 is TGTGCCAGTAGTACTCCTTATACCGGGGAGCTGTTTTTT.